Sequencing of this T cell receptor (beta chain) was carried out in a study of cytomegalovirus exposure and HLA in healthy donors. The study's findings and limits: Presence/absence results assume similar sequencing depth per donor, which may not hold. Accurate HLA-A and HLA-B prediction from TCR beta sequences was reported for most subjects.

As to this clone: The antigen is not known.

With 6 bases clipped from V and 3 bases from J, the junction kept 8 bases outside the gene matches. Germline V gene data show CDR1 as SGHRS and CDR2 as YFSETQ. The CDR3 consists of 15 residues. The PCR had 60 Vbeta and 13 Jbeta primers. Clones were sequenced by immunoSEQ multiplex PCR, and TCRdb holds only the in-frame ones, with some missing. The sample lists 110,000 to 150,000 clones; 77% were seen once. This receptor was taken from a male donor in good health and CMV-seronegative. J is TRBJ1-1 and V is TRBV5-1, with TRBD1 identical over 10 bases. Sequences were obtained from PBMCs. In nucleotides, the CDR3 is TGCGCCAGCACCCGTCCCGGGACAGGGGACACTGAAGCTTTCTTT. Residues: CASTRPGTGDTEAFF.